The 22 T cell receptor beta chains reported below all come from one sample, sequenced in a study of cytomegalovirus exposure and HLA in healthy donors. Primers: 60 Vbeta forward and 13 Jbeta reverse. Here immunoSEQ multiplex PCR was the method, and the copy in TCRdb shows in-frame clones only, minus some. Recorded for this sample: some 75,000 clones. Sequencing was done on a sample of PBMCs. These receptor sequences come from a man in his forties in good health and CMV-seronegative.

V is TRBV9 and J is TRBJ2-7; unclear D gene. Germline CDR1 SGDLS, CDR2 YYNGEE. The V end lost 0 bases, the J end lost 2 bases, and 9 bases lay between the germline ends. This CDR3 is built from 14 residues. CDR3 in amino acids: CASSVGDSTYEQYF. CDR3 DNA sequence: TGTGCCAGCAGCGTAGGCGACTCCACCTACGAGCAGTACTTC. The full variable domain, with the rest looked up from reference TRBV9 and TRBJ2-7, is DSGVTQTPKHLITATGQRVTLRCSPRSGDLSVYWYQQSLDQGLQFLIQYYNGEERAKGNILERFSAQQFPDLHSELNLSSLELGDSALYFCASSVGDSTYEQYFGPGTRLTVT.

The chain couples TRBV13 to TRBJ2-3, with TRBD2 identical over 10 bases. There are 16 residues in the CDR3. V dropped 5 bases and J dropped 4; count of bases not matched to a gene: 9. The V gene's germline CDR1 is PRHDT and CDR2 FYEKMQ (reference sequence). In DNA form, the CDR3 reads TGTGCCAGCAGCAGAATAGCGGGAGGTCCCTCAGATACGCAGTATTTT. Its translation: CASSRIAGGPSDTQYF.

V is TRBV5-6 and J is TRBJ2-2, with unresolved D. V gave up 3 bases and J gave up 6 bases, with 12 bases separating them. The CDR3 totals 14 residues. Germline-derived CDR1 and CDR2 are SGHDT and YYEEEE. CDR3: CASSSGTQAGELFF. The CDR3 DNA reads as TGTGCCAGCAGCTCCGGTACCCAGGCCGGGGAGCTGTTTTTT. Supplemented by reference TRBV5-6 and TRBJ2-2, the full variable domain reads DAGVTQSPTHLIKTRGQQVTLRCSPKSGHDTVSWYQQALGQGPQFIFQYYEEEERQRGNFPDRFSGHQFPNYSSELNVNALLLGDSALYLCASSSGTQAGELFFGEGSRLTVL.

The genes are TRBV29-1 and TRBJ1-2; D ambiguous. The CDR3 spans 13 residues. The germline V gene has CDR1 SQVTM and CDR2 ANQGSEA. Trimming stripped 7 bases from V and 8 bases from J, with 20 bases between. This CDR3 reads CSALPRAGRGYTF. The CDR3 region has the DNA TGCAGCGCCCTCCCACGGGCGGGCAGAGGCTACACCTTC.

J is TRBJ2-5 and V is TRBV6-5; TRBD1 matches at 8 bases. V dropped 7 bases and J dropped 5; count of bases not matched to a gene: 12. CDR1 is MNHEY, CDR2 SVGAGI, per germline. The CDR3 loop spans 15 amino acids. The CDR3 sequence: CASTYSQGDGETQYF. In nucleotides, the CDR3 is TGTGCCAGCACCTATTCACAGGGGGATGGGGAGACCCAGTACTTC.

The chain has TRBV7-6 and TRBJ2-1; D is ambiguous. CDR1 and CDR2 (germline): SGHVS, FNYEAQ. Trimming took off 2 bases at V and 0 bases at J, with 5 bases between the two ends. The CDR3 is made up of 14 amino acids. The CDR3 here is CASSLISSYNEQFF. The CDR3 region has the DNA TGTGCCAGCAGCTTAATTAGCTCCTACAATGAGCAGTTCTTC.

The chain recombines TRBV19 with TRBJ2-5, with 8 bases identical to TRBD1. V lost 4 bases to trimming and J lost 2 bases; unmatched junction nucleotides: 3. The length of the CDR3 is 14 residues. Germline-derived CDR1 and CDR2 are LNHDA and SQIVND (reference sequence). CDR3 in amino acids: CASSNRGMQETQYF. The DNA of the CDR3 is TGTGCCAGTAGTAACAGGGGGATGCAAGAGACCCAGTACTTC. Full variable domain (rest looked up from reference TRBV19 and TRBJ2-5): DGGITQSPKYLFRKEGQNVTLSCEQNLNHDAMYWYRQDPGQGLRLIYYSQIVNDFQKGDIAEGYSVSREKKESFPLTVTSAQKNPTAFYLCASSNRGMQETQYFGPGTRLLVL.

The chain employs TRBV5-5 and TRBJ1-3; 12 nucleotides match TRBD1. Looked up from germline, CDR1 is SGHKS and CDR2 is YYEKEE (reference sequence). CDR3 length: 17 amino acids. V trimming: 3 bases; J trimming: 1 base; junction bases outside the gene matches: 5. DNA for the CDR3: TGTGCCAGCAGCTCCCGGGACAGGGGGCGATCTGGAAACACCATATATTTT. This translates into CASSSRDRGRSGNTIYF.

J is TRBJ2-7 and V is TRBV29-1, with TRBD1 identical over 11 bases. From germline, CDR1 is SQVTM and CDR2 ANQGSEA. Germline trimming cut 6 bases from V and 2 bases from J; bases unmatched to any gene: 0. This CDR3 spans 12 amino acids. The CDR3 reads CSVGQGAYEQYF. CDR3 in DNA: TGCAGCGTGGGACAGGGGGCCTACGAGCAGTACTTC.

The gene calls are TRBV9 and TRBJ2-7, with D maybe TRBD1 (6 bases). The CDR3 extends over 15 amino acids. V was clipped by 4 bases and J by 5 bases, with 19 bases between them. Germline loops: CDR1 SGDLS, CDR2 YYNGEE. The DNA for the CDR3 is TGTGCCAGCAGCCCGCTGGGGCAGGGGATACACGAGCAGTACTTC. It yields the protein CASSPLGQGIHEQYF.

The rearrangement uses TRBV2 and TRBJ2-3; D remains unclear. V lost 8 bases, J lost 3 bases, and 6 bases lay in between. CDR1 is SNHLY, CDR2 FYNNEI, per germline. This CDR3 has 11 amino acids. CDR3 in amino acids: CASYGTDTQYF. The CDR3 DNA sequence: TGTGCCAGCTACGGGACAGATACGCAGTATTTT.

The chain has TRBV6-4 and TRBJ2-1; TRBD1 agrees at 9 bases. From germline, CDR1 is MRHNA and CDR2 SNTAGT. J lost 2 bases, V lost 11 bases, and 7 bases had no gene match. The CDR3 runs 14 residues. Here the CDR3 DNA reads TGTGCCTCTTCCGGGACAGGGACCTACAATGAGCAGTTCTTC. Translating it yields CASSGTGTYNEQFF.

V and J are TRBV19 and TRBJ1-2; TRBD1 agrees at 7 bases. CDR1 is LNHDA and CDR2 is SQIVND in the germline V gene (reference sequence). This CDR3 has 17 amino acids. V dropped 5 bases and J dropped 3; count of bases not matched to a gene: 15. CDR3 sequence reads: CASSLRPLVQGYYGYTF. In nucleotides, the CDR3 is TGTGCCAGTAGTTTAAGACCCCTGGTACAGGGGTACTATGGCTACACCTTC.

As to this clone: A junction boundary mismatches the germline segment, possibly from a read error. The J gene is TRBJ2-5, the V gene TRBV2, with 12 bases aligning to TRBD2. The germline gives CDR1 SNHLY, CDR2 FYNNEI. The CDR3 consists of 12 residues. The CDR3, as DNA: TGTGCCAGCTCCACTAGCGGGGGGACCCTGCACTTC. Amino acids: CASSTSGGTLHF.

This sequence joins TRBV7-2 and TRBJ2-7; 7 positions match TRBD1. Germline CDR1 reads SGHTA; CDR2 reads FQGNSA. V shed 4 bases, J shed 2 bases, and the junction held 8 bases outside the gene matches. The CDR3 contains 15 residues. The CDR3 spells CASSSSGQGAYEQYF. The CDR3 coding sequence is TGTGCCAGCAGCTCCAGTGGTCAGGGGGCCTACGAGCAGTACTTC.

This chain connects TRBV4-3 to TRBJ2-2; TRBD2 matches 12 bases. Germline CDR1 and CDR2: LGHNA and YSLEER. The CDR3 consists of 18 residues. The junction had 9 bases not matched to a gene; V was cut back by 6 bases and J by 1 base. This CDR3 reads CASSKLGTSGLNTGELFF. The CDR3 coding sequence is TGCGCCAGCAGTAAGTTAGGGACTAGCGGGTTGAACACCGGGGAGCTGTTTTTT.

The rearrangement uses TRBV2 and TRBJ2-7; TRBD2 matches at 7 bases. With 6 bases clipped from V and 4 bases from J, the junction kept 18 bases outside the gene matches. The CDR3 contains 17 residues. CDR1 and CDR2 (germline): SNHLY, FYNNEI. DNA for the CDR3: TGTGCCAGCAGCCCCAGGGCCCCGGGGGGAGTGAGTTACGAGCAGTACTTC. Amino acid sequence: CASSPRAPGGVSYEQYF.

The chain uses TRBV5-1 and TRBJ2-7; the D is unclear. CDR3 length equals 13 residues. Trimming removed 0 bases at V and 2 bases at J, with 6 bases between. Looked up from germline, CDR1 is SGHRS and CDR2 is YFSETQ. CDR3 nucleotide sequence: TGCGCCAGCAGCTTGGACAACACCTACGAGCAGTACTTC. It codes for CASSLDNTYEQYF.

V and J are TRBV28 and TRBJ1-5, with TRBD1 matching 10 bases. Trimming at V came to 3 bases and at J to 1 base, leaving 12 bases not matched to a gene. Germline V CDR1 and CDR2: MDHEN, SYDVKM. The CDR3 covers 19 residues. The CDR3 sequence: CASSLPTRQGAFSNQPQHF. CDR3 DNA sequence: TGTGCCAGCAGTTTGCCCACAAGACAGGGGGCTTTCAGCAATCAGCCCCAGCATTTT.

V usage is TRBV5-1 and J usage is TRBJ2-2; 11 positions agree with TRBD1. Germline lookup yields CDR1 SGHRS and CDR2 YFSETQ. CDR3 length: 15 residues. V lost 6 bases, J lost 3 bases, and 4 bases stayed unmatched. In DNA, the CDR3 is TGCGCCAGCACCCGGACAGGGGGCTACACCGGGGAGCTGTTTTTT. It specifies CASTRTGGYTGELFF.

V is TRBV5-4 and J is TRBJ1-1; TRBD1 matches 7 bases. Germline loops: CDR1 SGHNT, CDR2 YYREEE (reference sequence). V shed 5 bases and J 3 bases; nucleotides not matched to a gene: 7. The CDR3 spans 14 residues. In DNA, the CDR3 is TGTGCCAGCAGTCGTCGACAGGGCGACACTGAAGCTTTCTTT. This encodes CASSRRQGDTEAFF.

CDR3 protein: CASSLWTSGIYNEQFF. As DNA, the CDR3 is TGTGCCAGCAGCCTGTGGACTAGCGGGATCTACAATGAGCAGTTCTTC. The chain has TRBV5-8 and TRBJ2-1; 12 bases fit TRBD2. Germline CDR1 reads SGHTS; CDR2 reads YDEGEE. V shed 4 bases, J shed 3 bases, and the junction held 5 bases outside the gene matches. This CDR3 comprises 16 residues.